Following are 23 T cell receptor beta chains from one sample sequenced in a study of T cells after yellow fever vaccination. TCRdb analysed the 5' RACE reads with MiXCR anew, one entry per CDR3 protein. The sample has 230,000 or so distinct CDR3 sequences, roughly 6.3% seen once. This material consisted of CD4+ T cells sorted from PBMCs, taken on the day of the yellow fever booster vaccination. Receptor source: a man aged 25 to 40 who received the YFV17D yellow fever vaccine.

The table lists this clonotype with many counts. The DNA is omitted, as the CDR3 cannot be located on it reliably, and the CDR3 follows TCRdb's listing. J is TRBJ2-7 and V is TRBV19. The CDR3 spans 14 amino acids, including both terminal residues. The V gene's germline CDR1 is LNHDA and CDR2 SQIVND (reference sequence). This CDR3 reads CASTSDRSSYEQYF.

The table lists this clonotype with a few counts. Here the CDR3 reads CASRSNGLGEQFF. CDR3 DNA sequence: TGTGCCAGCAGGTCTAACGGTCTGGGTGAGCAGTTCTTC. This rearrangement joins TRBV7-3 to TRBJ2-1; D not resolved. This CDR3 region has 13 residues. With 6 bases removed from V and 9 bases from J, the gap between germline ends came to 15 bases. Looked up from germline, CDR1 is SGHTA and CDR2 is FQGTGA.

This clonotype turned up a few times. The CDR3 DNA reads as TGCGCCAGCAGCCCCGGGACTAGCGGGAACGAGCAGTACTTC. This codes for CASSPGTSGNEQYF. The rearrangement uses TRBV10-2 and TRBJ2-7, with 13 bases lining up with TRBD2. Trimming at V came to 6 bases and at J to 5 bases, leaving 4 bases not matched to a gene. Germline CDR1 WSHSY, CDR2 SAAADI. The CDR3 covers 14 residues.

This clonotype was seen a few times. The chain is built from TRBV5-1 and TRBJ2-1; 9 bases line up with TRBD2. The CDR3 spans 15 residues. Germline assignment: CDR1 SGHRS and CDR2 YFSETQ. Trimming at V came to 1 base and at J to 8 bases, leaving 7 bases not matched to a gene. The CDR3 sequence: CASSLPLAGVDEQFF. The CDR3 DNA reads TGCGCCAGCAGCTTGCCTTTAGCGGGAGTCGATGAGCAGTTCTTC.

The rearrangement uses TRBV12-3 or TRBV12-4 and TRBJ1-1; 9 bases fit TRBD1. The ends lost 6 bases at V and 0 bases at J; junction bases unmatched: 11. The CDR3 covers 17 residues. The DNA of the CDR3 is TGTGCCAGCAGCAAGACAGGGGGGAAGACAATGAACACTGAAGCTTTCTTT. Amino acid sequence: CASSKTGGKTMNTEAFF.

This chain links TRBV18 with TRBJ2-7, with TRBD1 matching 7 bases. Germline CDR1 and CDR2: KGHSH and LQKENI. There are 12 residues in the CDR3. J was trimmed by 7 bases and V by 2 bases; bases with no gene match: 2. CDR3 nucleotide sequence: TGTGCCAGCTCACCAAACAGGGGAGAGCAGTACTTC. It is translated as CASSPNRGEQYF.

This clonotype was counted between two and nine times. J is TRBJ2-3 and V is TRBV5-1; tentatively, D is TRBD1 (6 bases). V was trimmed by 4 bases and J by 2 bases, leaving 11 bases between them. CDR3 size: 14 residues. Germline loops: CDR1 SGHRS, CDR2 YFSETQ. CDR3 in DNA: TGCGCCAGCAGCGCCGGGGACAACACAGATACGCAGTATTTT. The encoded protein is CASSAGDNTDTQYF. The variable domain in full, with the rest retrieved from reference TRBV5-1 and TRBJ2-3, is KAGVTQTPRYLIKTRGQQVTLSCSPISGHRSVSWYQQTPGQGLQFLFEYFSETQRNKGNFPGRFSGRQFSNSRSEMNVSTLELGDSALYLCASSAGDNTDTQYFGPGTRLTVL.

The rearrangement joins TRBV20-1 to TRBJ2-1, with 8 nucleotides matching TRBD2. The germline V gene encodes CDR1 DFQATT and CDR2 SNEGSKA (reference sequence). Trimming took 3 bases from V and 1 from J; bases not matched to a gene: 14. The CDR3 sequence is 18 residues long. CDR3 residues: CSASPDSGIQPSYNEQFF. CDR3 DNA sequence: TGCAGTGCTAGTCCTGATAGCGGGATACAACCTTCCTACAATGAGCAGTTCTTC.

This sequence joins TRBV11-2 and TRBJ2-7; D possibly corresponds to TRBD1 (6 bases). Trimming took 0 bases from V and 10 from J, leaving 13 bases between them. CDR1 and CDR2 from the germline V gene are SGHAT and FQNNGV. The CDR3 runs to 13 residues. CDR3 DNA: TGTGCCAGCAGCTTAGACCGGGACAACGCTCAGTACTTC. Its translation is CASSLDRDNAQYF.

This chain links TRBV6-1 with TRBJ2-3; D might be TRBD1 or TRBD2, each matching 5 bases. With 10 bases removed from V and 4 bases from J, the gap between germline ends came to 15 bases. Per the germline V gene, CDR1 is MNHNS and CDR2 is SASEGT. CDR3 length: 13 amino acids. The CDR3 region has the DNA TGTGCCACCAAAAGGGACCTAGCAGATACGCAGTATTTT. Translating gives CATKRDLADTQYF.

This clonotype was seen only a few times. V is TRBV5-1 and J is TRBJ2-7; 14 bases line up with TRBD2. Germline loops: CDR1 SGHRS, CDR2 YFSETQ. This CDR3 spans 16 amino acids. V lost 3 bases and J lost 0; bases outside the gene matches: 2. The CDR3 loop reads CASSWGLAGDSYEQYF. CDR3 DNA: TGCGCCAGCAGCTGGGGACTAGCGGGAGACTCCTACGAGCAGTACTTC.

This clonotype was recorded many times. The genes are TRBV5-1 and TRBJ2-1, with D perhaps given as TRBD1 or TRBD2 (5 bases each). The CDR3 runs 14 residues. Germline-derived CDR1 and CDR2 are SGHRS and YFSETQ. V was shortened by 6 bases and J by 5 bases, with 15 bases between the two germline ends. CDR3 sequence reads: CASNLGRDHNEQFF. The CDR3 nucleotides are TGCGCCAGCAATCTGGGCAGGGACCACAATGAGCAGTTCTTC.

In its sample, this clonotype was seen many times. The V call is TRBV7-6, the J call TRBJ2-1; TRBD2 agrees at 12 bases. CDR3 length: 16 amino acids. Germline CDR1 SGHVS, CDR2 FNYEAQ. The J segment lost 4 bases and the V segment lost 5 bases, leaving 6 bases of the junction unmatched. The CDR3 protein is CASSETSGSAYNEQFF. The CDR3 DNA sequence: TGTGCCAGCAGCGAGACTAGCGGGAGTGCATACAATGAGCAGTTCTTC.

This clonotype was observed a few times. This chain joins TRBV7-9 and TRBJ2-6; possible D gene TRBD1, 6 bases. CDR3 length: 13 residues. Trimming stripped 8 bases from V and 4 bases from J, with 9 bases between. Germline CDR1 SEHNR, CDR2 FQNEAQ (reference sequence). This CDR3 reads CASWGLGANVLTF. In DNA form, the CDR3 reads TGTGCCAGCTGGGGGCTCGGGGCCAACGTCCTGACTTTC. Full variable domain (rest looked up from reference TRBV7-9 and TRBJ2-6): DTGVSQNPRHKITKRGQNVTFRCDPISEHNRLYWYRQTLGQGPEFLTYFQNEAQLEKSRLLSDRFSAERPKGSFSTLEIQRTEQGDSAMYLCASWGLGANVLTFGAGSRLTVL.

The chain carries TRBV5-1 and TRBJ1-4, with 8 bases lining up with TRBD1. The CDR3 loop spans 15 amino acids. Trimming removed 5 bases from V and 5 bases from J; junction bases left unmatched: 8. Germline-derived CDR1 and CDR2 are SGHRS and YFSETQ. The CDR3 DNA is TGCGCCAGCAGAGCTCCGGGACAGGCCAATGAAAAACTGTTTTTT. This translates into CASRAPGQANEKLFF. Combining the CDR3 with reference TRBV5-1 and TRBJ1-4 gives the whole variable domain KAGVTQTPRYLIKTRGQQVTLSCSPISGHRSVSWYQQTPGQGLQFLFEYFSETQRNKGNFPGRFSGRQFSNSRSEMNVSTLELGDSALYLCASRAPGQANEKLFFGSGTQLSVL.

The chain carries TRBV5-1 and TRBJ1-4; no reliable D call. V was trimmed by 0 bases and J by 4 bases, leaving 7 bases between them. The CDR3 contains 14 residues. Germline CDR1 and CDR2: SGHRS and YFSETQ. For the CDR3, the DNA is TGCGCCAGCAGCTTGGGTCAGATTAATGAAAAACTGTTTTTT. It specifies CASSLGQINEKLFF.

This clonotype was counted a few times. The CDR3 here is CASSFLRDPGTGELFF. In DNA, the CDR3 is TGTGCCAGCAGCTTCCTTCGGGACCCTGGCACCGGGGAGCTGTTTTTT. The V call is TRBV7-8, the J call TRBJ2-2; perhaps D is TRBD1 or TRBD2 (5 bases each). Trimming stripped 3 bases from V and 4 bases from J, with 15 bases between. Germline V gene data show CDR1 as SGHVS and CDR2 as FQNEAQ. This CDR3 region has 16 residues.

This clonotype was observed many times. The gene calls are TRBV5-1 and TRBJ2-4; D may be TRBD1 (5 bases). The CDR3 has 20 amino acids. CDR1 is SGHRS and CDR2 is YFSETQ in the germline V gene. V was cut by 0 bases and J by 0 bases, with 22 bases left in between. CDR3 sequence (DNA): TGCGCCAGCAGCTTGGTAGTAGACAGTCGAGAAAAGGGAGCCAAAAACATTCAGTACTTC. Residues: CASSLVVDSREKGAKNIQYF.

This clonotype was observed many times. The chain is built from TRBV7-6 and TRBJ2-7; weak D call: TRBD2 (6 bases). This CDR3 contains 14 residues. Germline V CDR1 and CDR2: SGHVS, FNYEAQ. V lost 5 bases to trimming and J lost 6 bases, with 17 bases between them. The CDR3, as DNA: TGTGCCAGCAGCCCAAGTATCGGGACTCTCGAGCAGTACTTC. Encoded protein: CASSPSIGTLEQYF.

The chain has TRBV5-1 and TRBJ2-3; 9 bases match TRBD2. Germline-derived CDR1 and CDR2 are SGHRS and YFSETQ. V dropped 4 bases and J dropped 8; count of bases not matched to a gene: 14. The CDR3 runs to 16 residues. CDR3 in DNA: TGCGCCAGCAGCCATGGAGAGTTAGCGGGAGTAGGTACGCAGTATTTT. Its translation is CASSHGELAGVGTQYF.

This clonotype was observed a few times. The rearrangement uses TRBV7-8 and TRBJ2-7; TRBD2 aligns across 13 bases. Germline trimming cut 1 base from V and 6 bases from J; bases unmatched to any gene: 3. The CDR3 runs to 15 residues. The germline gives CDR1 SGHVS, CDR2 FQNEAQ. DNA of the CDR3: TGTGCCAGCAGCTTAGGGACTAGCGGGAGTGGCGAGCAGTACTTC. Its protein is CASSLGTSGSGEQYF.

The chain combines TRBV4-3 with TRBJ2-5; D gene unclear. V lost 0 bases and J 4 bases, leaving 9 bases between the germline ends. This CDR3 comprises 14 residues. The V gene's germline CDR1 is LGHNA and CDR2 YSLEER. The CDR3 reads CASSQDRQRETQYF. The CDR3 DNA is TGCGCCAGCAGCCAAGATCGTCAGAGAGAGACCCAGTACTTC.

The chain joins TRBV7-2 to TRBJ2-2, with D perhaps matching TRBD1 or TRBD2 (6 bases each). CDR1 and CDR2 from the germline V gene are SGHTA and FQGNSA. The V and J ends lost 5 bases and 1 base respectively, with 14 bases between them. The CDR3 has 16 amino acids. CDR3 DNA: TGTGCCAGCAGCCGATCGGGGGCCCGGAACACCGGGGAGCTGTTTTTT. It translates to CASSRSGARNTGELFF.